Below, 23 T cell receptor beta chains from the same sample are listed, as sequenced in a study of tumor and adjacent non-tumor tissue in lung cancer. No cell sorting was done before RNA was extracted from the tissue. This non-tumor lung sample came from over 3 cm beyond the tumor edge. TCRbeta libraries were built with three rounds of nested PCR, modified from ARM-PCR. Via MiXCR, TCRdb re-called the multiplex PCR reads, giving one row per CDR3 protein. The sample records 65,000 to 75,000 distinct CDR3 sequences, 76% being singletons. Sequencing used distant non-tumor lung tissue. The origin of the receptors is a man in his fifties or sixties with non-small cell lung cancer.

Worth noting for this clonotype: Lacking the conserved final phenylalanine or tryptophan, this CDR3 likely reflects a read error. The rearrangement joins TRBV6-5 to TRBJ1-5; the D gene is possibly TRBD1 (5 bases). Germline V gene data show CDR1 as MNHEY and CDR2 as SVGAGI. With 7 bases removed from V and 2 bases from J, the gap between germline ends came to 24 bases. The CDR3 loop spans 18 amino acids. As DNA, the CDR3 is TGTGCCAGCAATAACCGGGGCACCGGGAGAATTGGCAATCAGCCCCAGCATTAT. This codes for CASNNRGTGRIGNQPQHY.

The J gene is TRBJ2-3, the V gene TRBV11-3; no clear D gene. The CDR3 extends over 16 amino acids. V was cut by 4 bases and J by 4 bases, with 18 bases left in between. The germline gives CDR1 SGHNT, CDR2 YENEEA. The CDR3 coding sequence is TGTGCCAGCAGCTCCGGGCTACGAGATAGCTCAGATACGCAGTATTTT. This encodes CASSSGLRDSSDTQYF.

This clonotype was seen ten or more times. The CDR3 is CASSINRGEGYGYTF. DNA for the CDR3: TGTGCCAGCAGCATAAACAGGGGTGAGGGCTATGGCTACACCTTC. The J gene is TRBJ1-2, the V gene TRBV11-2, with 7 bases matching TRBD1. Trimming cost V 5 bases and J 4 bases; bases outside gene matches: 10. CDR1 is SGHAT, CDR2 FQNNGV, per germline. CDR3 size: 15 residues.

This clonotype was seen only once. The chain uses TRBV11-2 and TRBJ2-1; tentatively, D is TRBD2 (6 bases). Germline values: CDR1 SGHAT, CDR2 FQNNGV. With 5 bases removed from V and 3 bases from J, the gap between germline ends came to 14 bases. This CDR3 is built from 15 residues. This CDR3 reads CASSAISGYYNEQFF. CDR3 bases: TGTGCCAGCAGCGCAATTAGCGGCTACTACAATGAGCAGTTCTTC.

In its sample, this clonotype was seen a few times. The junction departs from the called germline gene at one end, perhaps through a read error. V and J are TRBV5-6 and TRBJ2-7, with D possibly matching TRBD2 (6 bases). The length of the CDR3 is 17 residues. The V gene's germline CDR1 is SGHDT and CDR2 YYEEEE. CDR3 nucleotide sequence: TGTGCGAGCAGCTTGGGGACTGGGCTGCGGGATCGGAACGAGCAGTACTTC. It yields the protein CASSLGTGLRDRNEQYF.

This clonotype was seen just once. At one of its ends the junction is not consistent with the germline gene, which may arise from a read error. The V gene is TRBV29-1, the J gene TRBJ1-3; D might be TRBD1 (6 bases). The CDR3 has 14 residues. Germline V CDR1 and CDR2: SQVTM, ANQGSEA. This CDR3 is CSVEDVGAKNAIYF. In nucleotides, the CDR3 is TGCAGCGTTGAAGATGTGGGGGCTAAAAACGCCATATATTTT.

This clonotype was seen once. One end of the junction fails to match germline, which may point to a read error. CDR3 region: CANSDNSGAKVLTF. The CDR3, as DNA: TGTGCCAACAGTGACAACTCTGGGGCCAAGGTCCTAACTTTC. This chain uses TRBV6-1 with TRBJ2-6; D perhaps matches TRBD1 (5 bases). The CDR3 extends over 14 amino acids. Germline V gene lookup returns CDR1 MNHNS and CDR2 SASEGT.

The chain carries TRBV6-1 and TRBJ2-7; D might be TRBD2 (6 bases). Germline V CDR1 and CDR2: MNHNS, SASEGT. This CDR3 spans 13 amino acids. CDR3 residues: CASFISGTYEQYF. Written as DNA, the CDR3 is TGTGCGAGCTTCATTAGCGGAACCTACGAGCAGTACTTC.

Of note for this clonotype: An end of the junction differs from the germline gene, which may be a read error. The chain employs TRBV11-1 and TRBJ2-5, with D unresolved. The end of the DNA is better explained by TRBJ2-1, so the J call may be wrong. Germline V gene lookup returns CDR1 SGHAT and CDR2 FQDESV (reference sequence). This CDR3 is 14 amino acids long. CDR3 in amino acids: CDSSKDTYHETQFF. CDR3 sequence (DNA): TGTGACAGCAGCAAAGACACGTACCATGAGACCCAGTTCTTC.

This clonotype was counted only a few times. Here the CDR3 reads CSAPGQGNTGELFF. The CDR3, as DNA: TGCAGTGCGCCGGGACAGGGAAACACCGGGGAGCTGTTTTTT. The rearrangement joins TRBV20-1 to TRBJ2-2; TRBD1 aligns across 9 bases. This CDR3 is 14 amino acids long. Germline V gene lookup returns CDR1 DFQATT and CDR2 SNEGSKA (reference sequence). V trimming: 6 bases; J trimming: 2 bases; junction bases outside the gene matches: 4.

CDR3 loop: CSVVYRGTIYEQYF. In DNA form, the CDR3 reads TGCAGCGTTGTATATAGGGGGACTATTTACGAGCAGTACTTC. This chain joins TRBV29-1 and TRBJ2-7; D is possibly TRBD2 (7 bases). The germline V gene has CDR1 SQVTM and CDR2 ANQGSEA. The germline V and J ends were trimmed by 4 bases and 4 bases, with 17 bases remaining between them. The length of the CDR3 is 14 residues.

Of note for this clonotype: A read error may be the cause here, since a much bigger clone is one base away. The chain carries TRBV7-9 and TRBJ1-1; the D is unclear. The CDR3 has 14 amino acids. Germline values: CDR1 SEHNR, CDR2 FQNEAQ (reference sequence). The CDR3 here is CASSLDGEGTEVFF. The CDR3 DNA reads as TGTGCCAGCAGCTTAGATGGGGAAGGCACTGAAGTTTTCTTT.

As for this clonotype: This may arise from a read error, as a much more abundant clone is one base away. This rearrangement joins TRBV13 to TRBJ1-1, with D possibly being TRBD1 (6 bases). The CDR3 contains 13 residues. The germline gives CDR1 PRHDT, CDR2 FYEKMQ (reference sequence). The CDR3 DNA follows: TGTGCCAGCAGCCTTCACAGGGACACTGAAACTTTCTTT. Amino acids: CASSLHRDTETFF.

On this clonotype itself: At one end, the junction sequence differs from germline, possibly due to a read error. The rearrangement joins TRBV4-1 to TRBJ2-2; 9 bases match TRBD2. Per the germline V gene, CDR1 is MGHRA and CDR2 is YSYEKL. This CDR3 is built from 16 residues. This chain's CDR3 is CANSQVGLAPTGELFF. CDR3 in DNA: TGCGCCAACAGTCAAGTGGGACTAGCCCCCACCGGGGAGCTATTTTTT.

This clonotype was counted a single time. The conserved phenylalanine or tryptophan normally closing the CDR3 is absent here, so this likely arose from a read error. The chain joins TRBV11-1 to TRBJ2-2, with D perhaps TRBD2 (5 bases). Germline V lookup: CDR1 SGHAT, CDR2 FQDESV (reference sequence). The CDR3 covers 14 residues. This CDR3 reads CASSYTSGAGKLFL. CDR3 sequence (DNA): TGTGCTAGCAGCTATACTAGTGGCGCCGGGAAGCTGTTTCTT.

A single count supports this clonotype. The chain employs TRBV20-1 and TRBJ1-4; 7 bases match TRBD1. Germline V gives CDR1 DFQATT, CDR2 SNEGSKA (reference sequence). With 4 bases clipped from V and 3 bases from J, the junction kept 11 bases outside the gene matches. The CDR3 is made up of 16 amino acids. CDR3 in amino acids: CSAKRQGEGANEKLFF. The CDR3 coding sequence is TGCAGTGCTAAACGACAGGGTGAAGGGGCTAATGAAAAACTGTTTTTT.

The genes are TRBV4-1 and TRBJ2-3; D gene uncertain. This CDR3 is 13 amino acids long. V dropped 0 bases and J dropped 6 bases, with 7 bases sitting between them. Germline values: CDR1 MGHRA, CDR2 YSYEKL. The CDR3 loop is CASSQEMPDTQYF. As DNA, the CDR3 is TGCGCCAGCAGCCAAGAGATGCCCGATACGCAGTATTTT.

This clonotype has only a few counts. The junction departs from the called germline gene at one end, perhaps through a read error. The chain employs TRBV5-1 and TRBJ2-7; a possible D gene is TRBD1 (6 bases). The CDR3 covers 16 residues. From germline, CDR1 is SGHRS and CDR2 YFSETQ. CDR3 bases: TGCGCCAGCAGCTACTCCGGGACACCGAGCTCCTACGGGCAGTACTTC. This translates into CASSYSGTPSSYGQYF.

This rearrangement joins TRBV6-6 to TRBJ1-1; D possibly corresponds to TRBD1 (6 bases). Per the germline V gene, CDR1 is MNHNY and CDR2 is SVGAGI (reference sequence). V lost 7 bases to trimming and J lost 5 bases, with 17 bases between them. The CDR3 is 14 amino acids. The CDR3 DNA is TGTGCCAGCACTGCCCTGAGAGGGGGGACTGAAGCTTTCTTT. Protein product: CASTALRGGTEAFF.

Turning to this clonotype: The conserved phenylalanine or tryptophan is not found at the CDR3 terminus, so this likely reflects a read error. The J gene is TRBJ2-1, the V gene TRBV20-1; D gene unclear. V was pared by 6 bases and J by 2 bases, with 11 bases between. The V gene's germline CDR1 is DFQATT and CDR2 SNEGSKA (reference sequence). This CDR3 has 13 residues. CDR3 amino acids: CSARVNAYNEQFL. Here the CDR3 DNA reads TGCAGTGCCCGCGTTAATGCCTACAATGAGCAGTTCCTC.

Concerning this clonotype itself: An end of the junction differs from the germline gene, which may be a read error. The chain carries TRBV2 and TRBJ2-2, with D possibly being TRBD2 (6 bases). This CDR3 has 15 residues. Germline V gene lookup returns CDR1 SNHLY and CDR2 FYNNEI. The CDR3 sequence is CSSSGGSSNTGELFF. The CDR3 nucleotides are TGTTCCAGTAGTGGAGGGAGCTCGAACACCGGGGAGCTGTTTTTT.

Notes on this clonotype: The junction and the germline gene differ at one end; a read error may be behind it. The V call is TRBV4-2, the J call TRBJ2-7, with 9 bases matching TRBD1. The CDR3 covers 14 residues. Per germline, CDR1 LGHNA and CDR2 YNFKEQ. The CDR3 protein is CASSPTGGRDEQQF. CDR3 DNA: TGTGCCAGCAGCCCGACAGGGGGTAGGGATGAGCAGCAATTC.

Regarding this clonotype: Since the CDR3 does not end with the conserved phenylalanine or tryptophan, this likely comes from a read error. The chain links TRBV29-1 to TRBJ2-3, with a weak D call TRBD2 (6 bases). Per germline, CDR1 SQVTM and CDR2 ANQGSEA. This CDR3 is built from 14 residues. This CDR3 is CGVAIGSPTDTQYL. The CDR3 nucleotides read TGCGGCGTCGCGATCGGGAGCCCTACAGATACGCAGTATCTT.